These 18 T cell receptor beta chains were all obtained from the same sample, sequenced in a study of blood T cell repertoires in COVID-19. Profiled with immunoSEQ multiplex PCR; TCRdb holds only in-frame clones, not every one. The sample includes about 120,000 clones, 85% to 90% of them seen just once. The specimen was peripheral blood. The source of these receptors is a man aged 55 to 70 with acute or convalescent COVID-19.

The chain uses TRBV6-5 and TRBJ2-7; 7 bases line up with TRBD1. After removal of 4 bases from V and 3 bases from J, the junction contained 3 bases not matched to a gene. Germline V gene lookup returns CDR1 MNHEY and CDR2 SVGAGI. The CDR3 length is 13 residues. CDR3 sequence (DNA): TGTGCCAGCAGTTGGCGACAGGGCTACGAGCAGTACTTC. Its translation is CASSWRQGYEQYF.

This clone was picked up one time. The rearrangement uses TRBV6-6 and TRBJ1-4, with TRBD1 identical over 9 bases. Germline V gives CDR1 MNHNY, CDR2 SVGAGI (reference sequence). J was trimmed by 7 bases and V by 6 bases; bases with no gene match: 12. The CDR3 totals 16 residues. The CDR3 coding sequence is TGTGCCAGCAGCTATCTCAGGACAGGGGCGGCTGAAAAACTGTTTTTT. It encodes CASSYLRTGAAEKLFF.

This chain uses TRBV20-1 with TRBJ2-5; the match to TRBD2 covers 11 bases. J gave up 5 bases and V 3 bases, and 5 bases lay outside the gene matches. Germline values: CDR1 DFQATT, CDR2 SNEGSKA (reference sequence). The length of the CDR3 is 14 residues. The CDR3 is CSASRGLAVETQYF. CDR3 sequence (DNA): TGCAGTGCTAGTAGGGGACTAGCGGTGGAGACCCAGTACTTC.

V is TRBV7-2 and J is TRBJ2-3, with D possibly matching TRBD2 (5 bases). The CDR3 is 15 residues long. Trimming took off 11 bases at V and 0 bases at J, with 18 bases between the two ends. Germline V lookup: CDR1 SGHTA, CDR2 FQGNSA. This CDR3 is CAGRDGRASTDTQYF. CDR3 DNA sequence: TGTGCCGGAAGGGATGGGCGGGCTAGCACAGATACGCAGTATTTT.

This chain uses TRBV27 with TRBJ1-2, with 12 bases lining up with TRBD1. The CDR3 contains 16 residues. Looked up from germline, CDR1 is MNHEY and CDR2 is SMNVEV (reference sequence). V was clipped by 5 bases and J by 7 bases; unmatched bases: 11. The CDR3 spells CASSVSGTGGGRGYTF. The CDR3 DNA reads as TGTGCCAGCAGTGTTTCCGGGACAGGGGGCGGGCGTGGCTACACCTTC.

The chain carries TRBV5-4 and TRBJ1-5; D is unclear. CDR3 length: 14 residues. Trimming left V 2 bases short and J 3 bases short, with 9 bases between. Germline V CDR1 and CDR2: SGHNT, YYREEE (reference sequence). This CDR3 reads CASSFGGNNQPQHF. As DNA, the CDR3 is TGTGCCAGCAGCTTTGGCGGAAACAATCAGCCCCAGCATTTT.

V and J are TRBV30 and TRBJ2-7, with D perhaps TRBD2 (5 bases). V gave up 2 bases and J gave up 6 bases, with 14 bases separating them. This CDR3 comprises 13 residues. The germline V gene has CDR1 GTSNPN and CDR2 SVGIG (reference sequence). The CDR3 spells CAWSPQSGGEQYF. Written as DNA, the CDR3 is TGTGCCTGGAGTCCACAGAGCGGCGGCGAGCAGTACTTC. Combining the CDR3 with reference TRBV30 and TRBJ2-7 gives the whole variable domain SQTIHQWPATLVQPVGSPLSLECTVEGTSNPNLYWYRQAAGRGLQLLFYSVGIGQISSEVPQNLSASRPQDRQFILSSKKLLLSDSGFYLCAWSPQSGGEQYFGPGTRLTVT.

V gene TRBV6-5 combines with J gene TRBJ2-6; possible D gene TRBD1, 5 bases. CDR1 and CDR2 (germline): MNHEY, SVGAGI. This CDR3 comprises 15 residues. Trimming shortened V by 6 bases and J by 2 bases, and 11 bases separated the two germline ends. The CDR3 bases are TGTGCCAGCAGCCTCAGGGTCCCTGGGGCCAACGTCCTGACTTTC. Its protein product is CASSLRVPGANVLTF.

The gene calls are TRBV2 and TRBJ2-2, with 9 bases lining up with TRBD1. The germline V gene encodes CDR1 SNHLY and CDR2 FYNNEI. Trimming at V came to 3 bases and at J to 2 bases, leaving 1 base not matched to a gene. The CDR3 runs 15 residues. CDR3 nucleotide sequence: TGTGCCAGCAGTGAGGACAGGGGAAACACCGGGGAGCTGTTTTTT. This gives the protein CASSEDRGNTGELFF.

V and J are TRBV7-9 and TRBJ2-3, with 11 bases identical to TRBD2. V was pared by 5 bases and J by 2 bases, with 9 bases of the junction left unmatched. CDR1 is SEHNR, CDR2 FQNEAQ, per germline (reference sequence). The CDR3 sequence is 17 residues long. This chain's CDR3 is CASSPEGTSGPTDTQYF. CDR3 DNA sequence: TGTGCCAGCAGCCCAGAGGGGACTAGCGGCCCCACAGATACGCAGTATTTT. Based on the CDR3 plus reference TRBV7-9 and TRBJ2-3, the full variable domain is DTGVSQNPRHKITKRGQNVTFRCDPISEHNRLYWYRQTLGQGPEFLTYFQNEAQLEKSRLLSDRFSAERPKGSFSTLEIQRTEQGDSAMYLCASSPEGTSGPTDTQYFGPGTRLTVL.

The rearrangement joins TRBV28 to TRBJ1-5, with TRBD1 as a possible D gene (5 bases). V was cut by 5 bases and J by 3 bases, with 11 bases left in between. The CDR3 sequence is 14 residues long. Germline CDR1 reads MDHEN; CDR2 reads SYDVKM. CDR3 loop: CASSRGADNQPQHF. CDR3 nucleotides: TGTGCCAGCAGTCGTGGGGCAGACAATCAGCCCCAGCATTTT.

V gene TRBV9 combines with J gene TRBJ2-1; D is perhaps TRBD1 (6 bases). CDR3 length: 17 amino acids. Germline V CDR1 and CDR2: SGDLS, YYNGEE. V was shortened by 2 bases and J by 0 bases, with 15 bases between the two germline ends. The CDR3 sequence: CASSVGQGPSSYNEQFF. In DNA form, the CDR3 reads TGTGCCAGCAGCGTGGGGCAGGGGCCCAGCTCCTACAATGAGCAGTTCTTC.

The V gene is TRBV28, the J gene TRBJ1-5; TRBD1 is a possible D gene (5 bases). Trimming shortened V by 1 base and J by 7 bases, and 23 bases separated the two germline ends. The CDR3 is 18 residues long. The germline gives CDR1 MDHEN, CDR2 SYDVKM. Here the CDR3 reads CASSLFYTASPRGQPQHF. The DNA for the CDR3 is TGTGCCAGCAGTTTATTCTACACCGCCTCCCCAAGGGGACAGCCCCAGCATTTT. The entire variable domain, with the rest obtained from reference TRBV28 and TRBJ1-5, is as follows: DVKVTQSSRYLVKRTGEKVFLECVQDMDHENMFWYRQDPGLGLRLIYFSYDVKMKEKGDIPEGYSVSREKKERFSLILESASTNQTSMYLCASSLFYTASPRGQPQHFGDGTRLSIL.

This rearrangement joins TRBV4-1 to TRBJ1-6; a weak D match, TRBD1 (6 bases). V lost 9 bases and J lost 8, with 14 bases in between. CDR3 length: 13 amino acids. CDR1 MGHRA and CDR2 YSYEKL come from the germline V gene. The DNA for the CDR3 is TGCGCCAGTCAACAGGGTGGGGATTCACCCCTCCACTTT. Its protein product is CASQQGGDSPLHF.

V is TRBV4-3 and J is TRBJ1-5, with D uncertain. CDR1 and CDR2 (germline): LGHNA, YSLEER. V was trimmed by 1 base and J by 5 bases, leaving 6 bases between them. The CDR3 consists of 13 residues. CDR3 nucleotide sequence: TGCGCCAGCAGCCAAGCACTTCATCAGCCCCAGCATTTT. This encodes CASSQALHQPQHF.

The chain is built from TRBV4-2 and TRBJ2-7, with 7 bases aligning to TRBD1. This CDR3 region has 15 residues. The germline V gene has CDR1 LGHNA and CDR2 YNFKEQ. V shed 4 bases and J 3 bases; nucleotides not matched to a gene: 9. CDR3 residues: CASSPQPGQLYEQYF. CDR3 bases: TGTGCCAGCAGCCCCCAACCGGGACAGCTCTACGAGCAGTACTTC.

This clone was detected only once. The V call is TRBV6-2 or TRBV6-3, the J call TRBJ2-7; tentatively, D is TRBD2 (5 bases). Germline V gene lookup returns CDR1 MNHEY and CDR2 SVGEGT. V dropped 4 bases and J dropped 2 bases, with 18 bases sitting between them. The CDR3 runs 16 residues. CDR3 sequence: CASSSVLAGRPYEQYF. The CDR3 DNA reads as TGTGCCAGCAGTTCCGTACTTGCGGGTAGACCCTACGAGCAGTACTTC.

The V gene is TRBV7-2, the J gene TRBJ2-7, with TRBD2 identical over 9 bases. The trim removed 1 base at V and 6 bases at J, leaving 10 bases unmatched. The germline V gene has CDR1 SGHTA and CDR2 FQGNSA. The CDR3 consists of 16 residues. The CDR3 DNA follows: TGTGCCAGCAGCTTAGTGAGCCTGAGCGGGAGGTTCGAGCAGTACTTC. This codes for CASSLVSLSGRFEQYF.